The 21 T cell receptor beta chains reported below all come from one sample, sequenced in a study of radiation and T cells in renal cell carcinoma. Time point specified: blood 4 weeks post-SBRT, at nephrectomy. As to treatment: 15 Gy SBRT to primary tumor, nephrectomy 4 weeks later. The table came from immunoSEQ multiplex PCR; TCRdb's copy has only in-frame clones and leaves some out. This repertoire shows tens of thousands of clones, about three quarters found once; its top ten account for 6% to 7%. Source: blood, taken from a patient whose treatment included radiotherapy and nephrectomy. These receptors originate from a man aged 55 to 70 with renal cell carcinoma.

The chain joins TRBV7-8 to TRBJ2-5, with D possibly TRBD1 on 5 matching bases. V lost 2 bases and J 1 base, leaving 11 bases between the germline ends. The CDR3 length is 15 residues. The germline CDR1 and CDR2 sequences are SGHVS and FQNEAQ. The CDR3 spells CASSLSHRLQETQYF. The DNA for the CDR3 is TGTGCCAGCAGCTTATCCCACAGGCTCCAAGAGACCCAGTACTTC.

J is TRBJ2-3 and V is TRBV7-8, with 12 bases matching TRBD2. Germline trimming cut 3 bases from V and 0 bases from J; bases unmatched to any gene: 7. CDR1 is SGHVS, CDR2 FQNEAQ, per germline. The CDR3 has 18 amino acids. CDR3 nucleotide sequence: TGTGCCAGCAGCTTCTTTCGGACTAGCGGGGACAGCACAGATACGCAGTATTTT. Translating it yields CASSFFRTSGDSTDTQYF.

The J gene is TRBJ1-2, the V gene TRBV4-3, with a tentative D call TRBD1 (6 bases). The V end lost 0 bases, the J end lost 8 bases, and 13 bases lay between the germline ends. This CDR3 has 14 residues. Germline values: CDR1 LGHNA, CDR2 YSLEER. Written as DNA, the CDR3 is TGCGCCAGCAGCCAAGATAGGAGGACAGAAGGCTACACCTTC. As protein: CASSQDRRTEGYTF.

As DNA, the CDR3 is TGTGCCAGCAGCTTAGAATCCACAGCAAGCACAGATACGCAGTATTTT. Protein: CASSLESTASTDTQYF. The chain has TRBV11-3 and TRBJ2-3; D remains ambiguous. V was pared by 0 bases and J by 0 bases, with 10 bases between. CDR1 and CDR2 (germline): SGHNT, YENEEA. CDR3 length equals 16 residues.

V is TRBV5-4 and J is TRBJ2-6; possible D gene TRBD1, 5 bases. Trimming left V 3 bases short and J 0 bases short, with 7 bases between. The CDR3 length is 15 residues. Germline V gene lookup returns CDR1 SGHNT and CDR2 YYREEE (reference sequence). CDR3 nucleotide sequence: TGTGCCAGCAGCTCGACAGTCTCTGGGGCCAACGTCCTGACTTTC. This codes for CASSSTVSGANVLTF.

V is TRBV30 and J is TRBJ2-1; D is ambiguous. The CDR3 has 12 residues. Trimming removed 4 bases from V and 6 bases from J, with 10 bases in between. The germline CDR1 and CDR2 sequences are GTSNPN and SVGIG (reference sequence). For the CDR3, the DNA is TGTGCCTGGACCGTGGGGTCCAATGAGCAGTTCTTC. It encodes CAWTVGSNEQFF.

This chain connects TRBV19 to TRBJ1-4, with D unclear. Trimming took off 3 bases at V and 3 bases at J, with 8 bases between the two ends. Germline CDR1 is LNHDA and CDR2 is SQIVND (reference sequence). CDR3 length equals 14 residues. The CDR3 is CASSIGPSNEKLFF. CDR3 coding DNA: TGTGCCAGTAGTATTGGTCCTTCTAATGAAAAACTGTTTTTT.

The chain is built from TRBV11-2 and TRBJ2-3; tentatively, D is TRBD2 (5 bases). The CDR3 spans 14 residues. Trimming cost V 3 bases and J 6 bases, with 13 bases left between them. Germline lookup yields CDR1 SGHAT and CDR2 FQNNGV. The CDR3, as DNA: TGTGCCAGCAGCTTGGACCCTAGCAGCGATACGCAGTATTTT. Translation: CASSLDPSSDTQYF.

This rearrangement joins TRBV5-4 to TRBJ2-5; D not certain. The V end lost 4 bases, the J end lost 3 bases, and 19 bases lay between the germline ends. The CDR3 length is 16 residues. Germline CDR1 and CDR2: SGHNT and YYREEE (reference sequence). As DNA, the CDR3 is TGTGCCAGCAGCGCAGAGACCGGGTCACCCAAAGAGACCCAGTACTTC. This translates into CASSAETGSPKETQYF.

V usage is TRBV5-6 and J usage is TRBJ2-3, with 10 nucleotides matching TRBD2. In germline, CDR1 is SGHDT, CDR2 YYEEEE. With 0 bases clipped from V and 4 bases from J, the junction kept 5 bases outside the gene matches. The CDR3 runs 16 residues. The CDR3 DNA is TGTGCCAGCAGCTTGGTGGGGCTAGCGGGGGCAGATACGCAGTATTTT. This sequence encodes CASSLVGLAGADTQYF.

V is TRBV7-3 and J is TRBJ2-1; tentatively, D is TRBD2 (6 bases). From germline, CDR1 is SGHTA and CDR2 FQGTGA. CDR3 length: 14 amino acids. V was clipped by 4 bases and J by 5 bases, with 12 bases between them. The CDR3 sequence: CASSSGTFNNEQFF. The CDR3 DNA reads TGTGCCAGCAGCTCCGGGACTTTTAACAATGAGCAGTTCTTC. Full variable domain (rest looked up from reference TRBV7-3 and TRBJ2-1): GAGVSQTPSNKVTEKGKYVELRCDPISGHTALYWYRQSLGQGPEFLIYFQGTGAADDSGLPNDRFFAVRPEGSVSTLKIQRTERGDSAVYLCASSSGTFNNEQFFGPGTRLTVL.

In DNA form, the CDR3 reads TGTGCCAGCAAAACTGTTGACAGGGGCTTCCATGAGCAGTTCTTC. Translation gives CASKTVDRGFHEQFF. The V and J genes are TRBV19 and TRBJ2-1; 8 positions match TRBD1. The CDR3 covers 15 residues. V lost 9 bases, J lost 8 bases, and 15 bases stayed unmatched. Per germline, CDR1 LNHDA and CDR2 SQIVND (reference sequence).

The CDR3 DNA is TGCGCCAGCGCCAGGGAACTTAGCGGGGAGCAGTTCTTC. This encodes CASARELSGEQFF. This chain uses TRBV10-1 with TRBJ2-1; TRBD2 matches at 7 bases. V lost 8 bases, J lost 10 bases, and 11 bases stayed unmatched. The CDR3 is 13 amino acids. Germline CDR1 and CDR2: WNHNN and SYGVQD (reference sequence).

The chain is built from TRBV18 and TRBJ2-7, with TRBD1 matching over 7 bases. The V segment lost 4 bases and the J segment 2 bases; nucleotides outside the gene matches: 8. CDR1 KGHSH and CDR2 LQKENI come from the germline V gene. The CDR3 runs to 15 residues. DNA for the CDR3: TGTGCCAGCTCACTCGCCGGGACAGCCCCCTACGAGCAGTACTTC. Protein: CASSLAGTAPYEQYF.

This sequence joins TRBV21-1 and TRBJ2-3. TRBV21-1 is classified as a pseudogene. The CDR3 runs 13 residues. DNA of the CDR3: TGTGCCAGCAGGCCCGAAAGTACGGATACGCAGTATTTT. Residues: CASRPESTDTQYF.

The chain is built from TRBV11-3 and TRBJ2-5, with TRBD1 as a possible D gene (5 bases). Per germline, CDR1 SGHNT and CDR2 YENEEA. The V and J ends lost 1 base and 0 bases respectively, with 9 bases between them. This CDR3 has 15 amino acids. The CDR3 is CASSLGLRDQETQYF. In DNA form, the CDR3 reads TGTGCCAGCAGCTTAGGGCTCAGGGACCAAGAGACCCAGTACTTC.

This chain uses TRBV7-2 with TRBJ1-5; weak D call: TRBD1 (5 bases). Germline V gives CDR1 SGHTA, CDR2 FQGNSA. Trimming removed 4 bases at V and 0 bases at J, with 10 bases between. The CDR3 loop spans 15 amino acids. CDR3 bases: TGTGCCAGCAGCTCCGACAGAACTAGCAATCAGCCCCAGCATTTT. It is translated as CASSSDRTSNQPQHF.

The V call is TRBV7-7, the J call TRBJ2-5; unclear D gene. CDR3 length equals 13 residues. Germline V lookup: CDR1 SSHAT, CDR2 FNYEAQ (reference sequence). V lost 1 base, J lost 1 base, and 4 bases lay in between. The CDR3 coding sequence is TGTGCCAGCAGCTTAGGGACCCAAGAGACCCAGTACTTC. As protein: CASSLGTQETQYF.

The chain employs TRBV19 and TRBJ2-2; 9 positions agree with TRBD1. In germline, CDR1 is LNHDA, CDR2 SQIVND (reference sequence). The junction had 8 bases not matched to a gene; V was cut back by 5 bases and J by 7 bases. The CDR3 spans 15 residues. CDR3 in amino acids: CASSRWDRENGELFF. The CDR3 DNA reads TGTGCCAGTAGTCGCTGGGACAGGGAAAACGGGGAGCTGTTTTTT.

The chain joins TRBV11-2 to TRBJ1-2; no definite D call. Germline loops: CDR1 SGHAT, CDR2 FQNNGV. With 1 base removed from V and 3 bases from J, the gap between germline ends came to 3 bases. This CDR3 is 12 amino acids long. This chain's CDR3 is CASSLAHYGYTF. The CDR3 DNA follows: TGTGCCAGCAGCTTAGCCCACTATGGCTACACCTTC.

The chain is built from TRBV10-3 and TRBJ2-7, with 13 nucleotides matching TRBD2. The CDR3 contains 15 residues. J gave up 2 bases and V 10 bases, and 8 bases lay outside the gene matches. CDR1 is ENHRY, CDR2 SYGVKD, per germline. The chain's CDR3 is CASGTSGTNAYEQYV. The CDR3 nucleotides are TGTGCCAGTGGGACTAGCGGGACCAATGCCTACGAGCAGTACGTC.